One and the same sample provided the 3 T cell receptor beta chains below, sequenced in a study of blood T cell repertoires in COVID-19. Sequencing was performed with immunoSEQ multiplex PCR; in TCRdb, only in-frame clones are kept and a portion is missing. Among some 250,000 clones, 80% to 90% were seen once, and the ten largest hold nearly 2%. Sample: peripheral blood. These receptors all come from a man aged 25-40 years with active or convalescent COVID-19.

V and J are TRBV7-9 and TRBJ1-1; D remains unclear. Trimming stripped 1 base from V and 2 bases from J, with 11 bases between. Germline assignment: CDR1 SEHNR and CDR2 FQNEAQ (reference sequence). CDR3 size: 15 residues. CDR3 bases: TGTGCCAGCAGCTTAGGAGGGTTTATAAACACTGAAGCTTTCTTT. Translating it yields CASSLGGFINTEAFF.

This rearrangement joins TRBV5-4 to TRBJ1-2; a weak D match, TRBD1 (5 bases). Germline loops: CDR1 SGHNT, CDR2 YYREEE (reference sequence). V was cut by 4 bases and J by 7 bases, with 17 bases left in between. This CDR3 comprises 14 residues. Here the CDR3 reads CASSPGSPFSGYTF. Here the CDR3 DNA reads TGTGCCAGCAGCCCAGGGTCCCCATTTAGTGGCTACACCTTC.

The chain has TRBV2 and TRBJ2-1, with 9 positions matching TRBD1. The V and J ends lost 0 bases and 4 bases, in that order; junction bases with no gene match: 7. The germline CDR1 and CDR2 sequences are SNHLY and FYNNEI. This CDR3 contains 17 residues. CDR3 nucleotide sequence: TGTGCCAGCAGTGAAGCGCTTATTGGGACAGGGTACAATGAGCAGTTCTTC. Protein product: CASSEALIGTGYNEQFF.